Listed below are T cell receptor beta chains from one sample, sequenced in a study of cytomegalovirus exposure and HLA in healthy donors. This table comes from immunoSEQ multiplex PCR, and its TCRdb copy is limited to in-frame clones, with some not included. The sample contains about 120,000 clones, 82% of which appear only once. Material: PBMCs. Receptors were obtained from a male donor in good health and CMV-seropositive. CDR3s include the opening cysteine and the closing phenylalanine or tryptophan. The D gene is left open where the match is weak. Only some rows state a clone size, as once, few, many or a class for expanded clones.

TRBD1	NA	14	TRBJ2-7	TRBV11-3	CASSLGTGVGEQYF	TGTGCCAGCAGCTTAGGGACAGGGGTTGGGGAGCAGTACTTC
NA	NA	13	TRBJ2-1	TRBV7-2	CASSSTLRLEQFF	TGTGCCAGCAGCTCAACCCTACGATTGGAGCAGTTCTTC
NA	once	16	TRBJ2-4	TRBV2	CASSSPGHLAKNIQYF	TGTGCCAGCAGTAGTCCGGGACACCTAGCCAAAAACATTCAGTACTTC
NA	NA	15	TRBJ1-2	TRBV4-3	CASSQETGALEGYTF	TGCGCCAGCAGCCAAGAAACAGGAGCCCTGGAGGGCTACACCTTC
NA	NA	14	TRBJ1-2	TRBV6-1	CASSGLAVNYGYTF	TGTGCCAGCAGTGGCTTAGCGGTTAACTATGGCTACACCTTC
TRBD1	NA	15	TRBJ1-6	TRBV19	CASSSRQGETSPLHF	TGTGCCAGTAGTTCCCGACAGGGGGAAACCTCACCCCTCCACTTT
NA	NA	14	TRBJ2-2	TRBV9	CASSGAGHPGELFF	TGTGCCAGCAGCGGGGCAGGCCACCCCGGGGAGCTGTTTTTT
TRBD1	NA	16	TRBJ2-7	TRBV15	CATSSRTGSHPYEQYF	TGTGCCACCAGCAGTAGGACAGGGAGTCATCCCTACGAGCAGTACTTC
TRBD2	NA	12	TRBJ2-1	TRBV2	CASSSGLAEQFF	TGTGCCAGCAGTTCGGGACTAGCGGAGCAGTTCTTC
NA	NA	17	TRBJ2-4	TRBV4-2	CASSPSGRVLAKNSQYF	TGTGCCAGCAGCCCCTCGGGGAGAGTCTTAGCCAAAAACAGTCAGTACTTC
NA	NA	16	TRBJ2-2	TRBV5-1	CASSLGAGGGTGELFF	TGCGCCAGCAGCTTGGGCGCCGGGGGTGGCACCGGGGAGCTGTTTTTT
NA	NA	17	TRBJ2-7	TRBV28	CASSSPAGLRFSYEQYF	TGTGCCAGCAGTTCGCCCGCGGGACTCAGATTTTCCTACGAGCAGTACTTC
TRBD2	NA	15	TRBJ2-1	TRBV5-6	CASSLLTSGYNEQFF	TGTGCCAGCAGCTTGCTGACTAGCGGGTACAATGAGCAGTTCTTC
NA	once	16	TRBJ2-3	TRBV7-9	CSSSLGGGPPTDTQYF	TGTTCCAGCAGCTTAGGGGGGGGGCCCCCCACAGATACGCAGTATTTT
NA	NA	16	TRBJ1-5	TRBV6-6	CASSRPRVRSNQPQHF	TGTGCCAGCAGCAGACCCAGGGTTCGGAGCAATCAGCCCCAGCATTTT
TRBD2	NA	13	TRBJ2-1	TRBV29-1	CSGRLAGGNEQFF	TGCAGCGGCAGACTAGCGGGAGGCAATGAGCAGTTCTTC
TRBD2	once	17	TRBJ2-1	TRBV7-9	CASSLDPGLAGGNEQFF	TGTGCCAGCAGCTTAGACCCGGGACTAGCGGGAGGCAATGAGCAGTTCTTC
NA	NA	16	TRBJ1-5	TRBV11-2	CASSLVAGWGNQPQHF	TGTGCCAGCAGCTTAGTAGCAGGGTGGGGCAATCAGCCCCAGCATTTT
NA	once	13	TRBJ2-3	TRBV27	CASSRDTTDTQYF	TGTGCCAGCAGCCGGGACACCACAGATACGCAGTATTTT
NA	NA	14	TRBJ2-1	TRBV7-2	CASSLVIRNNEQFF	TGTGCCAGCAGCTTAGTCATCAGAAACAATGAGCAGTTCTTC
TRBD2	NA	15	TRBJ2-4	TRBV5-1	CASSLLAGGSNIQYF	TGCGCCAGCAGCTTACTAGCGGGAGGGAGTAACATTCAGTACTTC
TRBD1	few	15	TRBJ1-3	TRBV7-8	CASSLQGGAGNTIYF	TGTGCCAGCAGCCTCCAGGGGGGAGCTGGAAACACCATATATTTT
TRBD2	NA	16	TRBJ2-7	TRBV15	CATSRPPSGSEYEQYF	TGTGCCACCAGCAGACCACCCAGCGGGAGTGAGTACGAGCAGTACTTC
TRBD2	NA	17	TRBJ2-5	TRBV11-3	CASSLGSGSGTQETQYF	TGTGCCAGCAGCTTAGGGTCCGGCAGCGGGACTCAAGAGACCCAGTACTTC
NA	NA	13	TRBJ1-1	TRBV6-1	CASSEQAYTEAFF	TGTGCCAGCAGTGAACAAGCTTACACTGAAGCTTTCTTT
NA	NA	14	TRBJ2-7	TRBV7-3	CASRLGGGGEEQYF	TGTGCCAGCAGACTAGGTGGAGGGGGCGAAGAGCAGTACTTC
NA	NA	14	TRBJ2-7	TRBV28	CASSLPIADHEQYF	TGTGCCAGCAGTTTACCGATAGCCGACCACGAGCAGTACTTC
TRBD1	few	14	TRBJ1-1	TRBV5-1	CASSWGQGNGEAFF	TGCGCCAGCAGCTGGGGACAGGGGAACGGTGAAGCTTTCTTT
TRBD1	NA	15	TRBJ1-2	TRBV28	CASNPTGTGSSGYTF	TGTGCCAGCAACCCGACCGGGACAGGGAGTTCTGGCTACACCTTC
NA	NA	14	TRBJ1-1	TRBV27	CASSPLAMNTEAFF	TGTGCCAGCAGCCCCCTCGCGATGAACACTGAAGCTTTCTTT
NA	once	18	TRBJ2-7	TRBV7-9	CASSLEGYGGLASYEQYF	TGTGCCAGCAGCTTAGAAGGGTATGGGGGACTTGCTTCCTACGAGCAGTACTTC
NA	NA	16	TRBJ2-3	TRBV4-3	CASSQGLSTSTDTQYF	TGCGCCAGCAGCCAAGGACTTTCAACTAGCACAGACACGCAGTATTTT
NA	NA	15	TRBJ2-7	TRBV2	CASSAPGTSTYEQYF	TGTGCCAGCAGTGCCCCCGGGACATCTACCTACGAGCAGTACTTC
TRBD1	NA	14	TRBJ2-7	TRBV5-5	CASSWADRVGEQYF	TGTGCCAGCAGCTGGGCGGACAGGGTGGGCGAGCAGTACTTC
NA	NA	14	TRBJ2-7	TRBV4-2	CASSPRVPSYEQYF	TGTGCCAGCAGCCCAAGAGTTCCCTCCTACGAGCAGTACTTC
TRBD1	NA	14	TRBJ2-7	TRBV7-3	CASSLNRGTSEQYF	TGTGCCAGCAGCCTCAACAGGGGGACCTCCGAGCAGTACTTC
NA	once	13	TRBJ2-5	TRBV21-1	CASSKGGGETQYF	TGTGCCAGCAGCAAAGGGGGGGGAGAGACCCAGTACTTC
TRBD2	NA	17	TRBJ2-1	TRBV29-1	CSVEDLQTSGSLHEQFF	TGCAGCGTTGAGGACCTCCAGACTAGCGGGAGTTTGCATGAGCAGTTCTTC
NA	NA	15	TRBJ2-3	TRBV30	CAWSVAGGYVDTQYF	TGTGCCTGGAGTGTCGCTGGAGGGTACGTAGATACGCAGTATTTT
NA	NA	16	TRBJ1-1	TRBV7-9	CSSGHPYREKNTEAFF	TGTTCCAGCGGACATCCTTATCGGGAGAAGAACACTGAAGCTTTCTTT
NA	NA	14	TRBJ2-3	TRBV9	CASSGTVAADTQYF	TGTGCCAGCAGCGGGACAGTAGCCGCAGATACGCAGTATTTT
NA	few	14	TRBJ1-1	TRBV7-3	CASSLGGVNTEAFF	TGTGCCAGCAGCTTAGGCGGGGTGAACACTGAAGCTTTCTTT
NA	NA	14	TRBJ1-4	TRBV5-1	CASSWKGGNEKLFF	TGCGCCAGCAGCTGGAAGGGAGGTAATGAAAAACTGTTTTTT
NA	NA	16	TRBJ2-7	TRBV4-3	CASSQEFRQGLDEQYF	TGCGCCAGCAGCCAAGAGTTTCGGCAGGGACTCGACGAGCAGTACTTC
NA	NA	17	TRBJ2-3	TRBV5-8	CATAREGSRSFTDTQYF	TGTGCCACGGCCAGAGAGGGCTCCCGATCGTTCACAGATACGCAGTATTTT
NA	NA	15	TRBJ2-7	TRBV30	CAWSGSGRSSYEQYF	TGTGCCTGGAGTGGGAGCGGTCGCAGCTCCTACGAGCAGTACTTC
NA	NA	15	TRBJ1-3	TRBV2	CASSTDFFSGNTIYF	TGTGCCAGCAGTACGGACTTCTTCTCTGGAAACACCATATATTTT
TRBD2	NA	14	TRBJ2-1	TRBV5-1	CASSGGGGGDEQFF	TGCGCCAGCAGCGGGGGGGGAGGAGGGGATGAGCAGTTCTTC
TRBD1	NA	15	TRBJ2-7	TRBV5-4	CASSPYGQGVYEQYF	TGTGCCAGCAGCCCCTACGGACAGGGGGTCTACGAGCAGTACTTC
NA	few	15	TRBJ2-6	TRBV5-1	CASSLEFSGANGLTF	TGCGCCAGCAGCTTGGAATTCTCTGGGGCCAACGGCCTGACTTTC
TRBD1	NA	15	TRBJ1-2	TRBV9	CASRSGQGGEYGYTF	TGTGCCAGCAGATCCGGACAGGGAGGAGAGTATGGCTACACCTTC
TRBD1	few	14	TRBJ1-2	TRBV28	CASSEDTGGDGYTF	TGTGCCAGCAGCGAGGACACAGGGGGGGATGGCTACACCTTC
TRBD2	few	20	TRBJ2-7	TRBV27	CASSLSSGLLAGGPNYEQYF	TGTGCCAGCAGTTTATCATCGGGTTTACTAGCGGGAGGTCCAAACTACGAGCAGTACTTC
TRBD1	NA	13	TRBJ2-5	TRBV6-1	CASSGRGPREQYF	TGTGCCAGCAGTGGCAGGGGGCCACGGGAGCAGTACTTC
NA	NA	13	TRBJ2-5	TRBV2	CASSVRREETQYF	TGTGCCAGCAGTGTGCGGAGAGAAGAGACCCAGTACTTC
NA	NA	15	TRBJ2-7	TRBV21-1	CASSRPGTGTYEQYF	TGTGCCAGCAGCAGGCCCGGGACAGGGACCTACGAGCAGTACTTC
NA	NA	16	TRBJ1-1	TRBV19	CASSIAPAGARTEAFF	TGTGCCAGTAGTATAGCCCCCGCGGGGGCGCGGACTGAAGCTTTCTTT
NA	NA	14	TRBJ2-7	TRBV6-6	CASRRFRGTYEQYF	TGTGCCAGCAGGCGCTTCAGGGGTACCTACGAGCAGTACTTC
NA	NA	13	TRBJ2-3	TRBV7-7	CASSASRTDTQYF	TGTGCTAGCAGCGCGAGTCGTACAGATACGCAGTATTTT
TRBD1	NA	14	TRBJ2-5	TRBV2	CASSPGTGAETQYF	TGTGCCAGCAGTCCCGGGACAGGGGCGGAGACCCAGTACTTC